These 30 T cell receptor beta chains originate from one sample sequenced in a study of blood T cell repertoires in COVID-19. Libraries were prepared by immunoSEQ multiplex PCR; TCRdb keeps only in-frame clonotypes and omits some of them. This sample has about 280,000 clones; 90% occur once, and the top ten carry roughly 1.5%. The sequenced material came from PBMCs or T cells enriched from blood (not recorded which). The source is a woman between 18 and 30 years old with acute COVID-19.

The chain uses TRBV4-1 and TRBJ2-5, with 10 nucleotides matching TRBD2. The CDR3 runs 14 residues. Germline V gene sequence: CDR1 MGHRA, CDR2 YSYEKL. The ends lost 1 base at V and 4 bases at J; junction bases unmatched: 0. The CDR3 here is CASSQGTSGETQYF. CDR3 DNA sequence: TGCGCCAGCAGCCAAGGGACTAGCGGAGAGACCCAGTACTTC.

This chain links TRBV6-2 or TRBV6-3 with TRBJ1-4; possible D gene TRBD1, 5 bases. With 0 bases removed from V and 11 bases from J, the gap between germline ends came to 7 bases. The CDR3 is 12 residues long. The germline gives CDR1 MNHEY, CDR2 SVGEGT. In DNA, the CDR3 is TGTGCCAGCAGTTACTCGCGACAGAAACTGTTTTTT. Its translation is CASSYSRQKLFF.

The chain joins TRBV27 to TRBJ2-7; D remains ambiguous. Trimming left V 4 bases short and J 0 bases short, with 13 bases between. The CDR3 has 15 amino acids. CDR1 is MNHEY, CDR2 SMNVEV, per germline (reference sequence). The CDR3 region has the DNA TGTGCCAGCAGTTCACGGTGGGCAGGCTCCTACGAGCAGTACTTC. Translating gives CASSSRWAGSYEQYF.

The chain links TRBV6-2 or TRBV6-3 to TRBJ1-2; no definite D call. Germline assignment: CDR1 MNHEY and CDR2 SVGEGT. Trimming shortened V by 6 bases and J by 2 bases, and 13 bases separated the two germline ends. This CDR3 spans 14 amino acids. The DNA of the CDR3 is TGTGCCAGCAGCCTACTCGCGGGAAACTATGGCTACACCTTC. This gives the protein CASSLLAGNYGYTF.

This clone was seen just once. CDR3 bases: TGTGCCTGGAGTGTACGGGCGGGCTTCTACTCTGGGGCCAACGTCCTGACTTTC. Encoded protein: CAWSVRAGFYSGANVLTF. This rearrangement joins TRBV30 to TRBJ2-6; D is possibly TRBD2 (5 bases). This CDR3 is built from 18 residues. The V gene's germline CDR1 is GTSNPN and CDR2 SVGIG (reference sequence). V was shortened by 0 bases and J by 0 bases, with 15 bases between the two germline ends.

V is TRBV10-1 and J is TRBJ2-3; tentatively, D is TRBD2 (6 bases). The CDR3 runs 20 residues. The ends were cut back, 3 bases at V and 2 bases at J, with 27 bases in the middle. Germline loops: CDR1 WNHNN, CDR2 SYGVQD (reference sequence). The CDR3 sequence: CASSEVGAFAGPGDTDTQYF. The CDR3 DNA reads as TGCGCCAGCAGTGAAGTCGGGGCGTTTGCGGGACCCGGGGACACAGATACGCAGTATTTT.

CDR3 region: CAWTGGTGPCPHF. In nucleotides, the CDR3 is TGTGCCTGGACTGGCGGGACAGGGCCCTGTCCGCATTTT. The chain has TRBV30 and TRBJ1-5; 9 bases match TRBD1. Germline V lookup: CDR1 GTSNPN, CDR2 SVGIG (reference sequence). Germline trimming cut 4 bases from V and 15 bases from J; bases unmatched to any gene: 13. This CDR3 has 13 residues.

The chain is built from TRBV7-2 and TRBJ2-1, with 11 nucleotides matching TRBD2. J gave up 6 bases and V 1 base, and 8 bases lay outside the gene matches. Germline-derived CDR1 and CDR2 are SGHTA and FQGNSA. This CDR3 is 17 amino acids long. CDR3 amino acids: CASSLDMVAGGFNEQFF. The CDR3 coding sequence is TGTGCCAGCAGCTTAGATATGGTAGCGGGAGGGTTCAATGAGCAGTTCTTC.

The chain joins TRBV11-2 to TRBJ1-1; 7 bases map to TRBD1. Germline CDR1 is SGHAT and CDR2 is FQNNGV. CDR3 size: 15 residues. Trimming at V came to 1 base and at J to 3 bases, leaving 5 bases not matched to a gene. The CDR3 sequence is CASSLGSGQDTEAFF. DNA for the CDR3: TGTGCCAGCAGCTTAGGAAGCGGACAGGACACTGAAGCTTTCTTT.

V and J are TRBV3-1 (or the pseudogene TRBV3-2) and TRBJ1-1, with D unclear. This CDR3 has 20 amino acids. Looked up from germline, CDR1 is LGHDT and CDR2 is YNNKEL (reference sequence). The ends were cut back, 4 bases at V and 2 bases at J, with 29 bases in the middle. Written as DNA, the CDR3 is TGTGCCAGCAGCCCATTGAATTCCCCGGAGCAACGAGGGATTAACACTGAAGCTTTCTTT. Its translation: CASSPLNSPEQRGINTEAFF.

This chain connects TRBV18 to TRBJ1-5; no firm D call. The germline V gene has CDR1 KGHSH and CDR2 LQKENI. The CDR3 covers 13 residues. V lost 3 bases and J 4 bases, leaving 7 bases between the germline ends. Here the CDR3 reads CASSPTENQPQHF. CDR3 nucleotides: TGTGCCAGCTCACCCACAGAGAATCAGCCCCAGCATTTT. Complete variable domain (other parts from reference TRBV18 and TRBJ1-5): NAGVMQNPRHLVRRRGQEARLRCSPMKGHSHVYWYRQLPEEGLKFMVYLQKENIIDESGMPKERFSAEFPKEGPSILRIQQVVRGDSAAYFCASSPTENQPQHFGDGTRLSIL.

The chain uses TRBV6-6 and TRBJ1-2, with 8 nucleotides matching TRBD1. In germline, CDR1 is MNHNY, CDR2 SVGAGI (reference sequence). The J segment lost 0 bases and the V segment lost 5 bases, leaving 2 bases of the junction unmatched. The CDR3 is 14 amino acids. The CDR3 nucleotides read TGTGCCAGCAGTCAGGGGGCAGCTAACTATGGCTACACCTTC. Its translation: CASSQGAANYGYTF.

The rearrangement uses TRBV9 and TRBJ2-7; D not certain. Germline V gives CDR1 SGDLS, CDR2 YYNGEE. V was clipped by 2 bases and J by 0 bases, with 12 bases between them. The CDR3 sequence is 15 residues long. The CDR3 sequence: CASSVPQPPSYEQYF. The CDR3 nucleotides are TGTGCCAGCAGCGTCCCACAACCACCCTCCTACGAGCAGTACTTC. The full variable domain, with the rest looked up from reference TRBV9 and TRBJ2-7, is DSGVTQTPKHLITATGQRVTLRCSPRSGDLSVYWYQQSLDQGLQFLIQYYNGEERAKGNILERFSAQQFPDLHSELNLSSLELGDSALYFCASSVPQPPSYEQYFGPGTRLTVT.

This clone was seen just once. V is TRBV7-9 and J is TRBJ2-6; 10 bases match TRBD1. The CDR3 is 19 amino acids. The trim removed 6 bases at V and 1 base at J, leaving 12 bases unmatched. From germline, CDR1 is SEHNR and CDR2 FQNEAQ (reference sequence). CDR3 amino acids: CASSQSRQGANSGANVLTF. CDR3 DNA sequence: TGTGCCAGCAGTCAATCCCGACAGGGGGCAAATTCTGGGGCCAACGTCCTGACTTTC.

The chain has TRBV7-6 and TRBJ2-2, with D tentatively TRBD2 (6 bases). The CDR3 consists of 14 residues. Germline-derived CDR1 and CDR2 are SGHVS and FNYEAQ. V lost 7 bases, J lost 6 bases, and 15 bases lay in between. This CDR3 reads CASTSGSSAGELFF. The DNA of the CDR3 is TGTGCCAGCACGTCCGGGAGTTCAGCCGGGGAGCTGTTTTTT.

The rearrangement links TRBV30 to TRBJ1-2; a weak D match, TRBD1 (6 bases). The CDR3 spans 13 residues. V dropped 2 bases and J dropped 2 bases, with 9 bases sitting between them. In germline, CDR1 is GTSNPN, CDR2 SVGIG (reference sequence). The CDR3 DNA is TGTGCCTGGAGTTTTACAGGGAACTATGGCTACACCTTC. It specifies CAWSFTGNYGYTF.

CDR3 protein: CASSMTMGTPYGYTF. In nucleotides, the CDR3 is TGTGCCAGCAGCATGACGATGGGGACTCCCTATGGCTACACCTTC. This chain joins TRBV2 and TRBJ1-2; a possible D gene is TRBD1 (5 bases). V lost 6 bases to trimming and J lost 4 bases, with 18 bases between them. CDR1 and CDR2 from the germline V gene are SNHLY and FYNNEI. The CDR3 has 15 residues.

The V gene is TRBV6-5, the J gene TRBJ1-5; 7 positions match TRBD1. The CDR3 spans 15 residues. With V trimmed by 6 bases and J by 3 bases, 8 bases remained unmatched. Germline-derived CDR1 and CDR2 are MNHEY and SVGAGI. The DNA for the CDR3 is TGTGCCAGCAGCCGGACAGGTTCCTCCAATCAGCCCCAGCATTTT. It yields the protein CASSRTGSSNQPQHF.

The chain carries TRBV7-2 and TRBJ2-7, with TRBD2 identical over 8 bases. This CDR3 is 16 amino acids long. CDR1 SGHTA and CDR2 FQGNSA come from the germline V gene. The V gene end was trimmed by 5 bases and the J gene end by 4 bases; junction bases not matched to a gene: 13. The CDR3 loop reads CASSPRAGGNLYEQYF. The CDR3 DNA reads as TGTGCCAGCAGCCCCCGGGCGGGGGGTAACCTTTACGAGCAGTACTTC.

This clone was counted once. The chain has TRBV7-6 and TRBJ2-7, with D perhaps matching TRBD1 (7 bases). Per the germline V gene, CDR1 is SGHVS and CDR2 is FNYEAQ. The CDR3 loop spans 15 amino acids. The V end lost 1 base, the J end lost 10 bases, and 20 bases lay between the germline ends. CDR3 DNA: TGTGCCAGCAGCTTAGGAGGACAGGCCCCGGGAGTACAGTACTTC. It yields the protein CASSLGGQAPGVQYF.

CDR3 loop: CASSSDRGVGEKLFF. In DNA, the CDR3 is TGTGCCAGCAGCTCGGACAGGGGGGTAGGGGAAAAACTGTTTTTT. The J gene is TRBJ1-4, the V gene TRBV5-6, with TRBD1 matching 10 bases. CDR1 and CDR2 (germline): SGHDT, YYEEEE. Unmatched junction bases numbered 7, after V lost 3 bases and J lost 8 bases. This CDR3 contains 15 residues.

The chain carries TRBV29-1 and TRBJ2-1; 13 nucleotides match TRBD2. Germline V lookup: CDR1 SQVTM, CDR2 ANQGSEA. The CDR3 covers 17 residues. J was trimmed by 3 bases and V by 2 bases; bases with no gene match: 7. The CDR3 sequence: CSVETGLAGVYYNEQFF. CDR3 DNA sequence: TGCAGCGTTGAAACAGGACTAGCGGGAGTATACTACAATGAGCAGTTCTTC.

The V call is TRBV4-2, the J call TRBJ2-7, with TRBD1 as a possible D gene (5 bases). Trimming removed 2 bases from V and 3 bases from J, with 14 bases in between. The CDR3 consists of 15 residues. Per the germline V gene, CDR1 is LGHNA and CDR2 is YNFKEQ. CDR3 amino acids: CASSQLSQGRYEQYF. The CDR3 nucleotides are TGTGCCAGCAGCCAATTAAGCCAGGGCCGCTACGAGCAGTACTTC.

V and J are TRBV18 and TRBJ2-7, with D hard to call. Per the germline V gene, CDR1 is KGHSH and CDR2 is LQKENI. This CDR3 region has 14 residues. V lost 3 bases and J lost 3, with 12 bases in between. CDR3 loop: CASSPPRNRYEQYF. CDR3 bases: TGTGCCAGCTCACCGCCGAGGAATCGCTACGAGCAGTACTTC. The full variable domain, with the rest looked up from reference TRBV18 and TRBJ2-7, is NAGVMQNPRHLVRRRGQEARLRCSPMKGHSHVYWYRQLPEEGLKFMVYLQKENIIDESGMPKERFSAEFPKEGPSILRIQQVVRGDSAAYFCASSPPRNRYEQYFGPGTRLTVT.

The rearrangement links TRBV11-3 to TRBJ2-1; 12 bases align to TRBD2. CDR3 length: 14 residues. In germline, CDR1 is SGHNT, CDR2 YENEEA. The ends lost 1 base at V and 10 bases at J; junction bases unmatched: 2. The CDR3 sequence is CASSLGLAGDEQFF. Written as DNA, the CDR3 is TGTGCCAGCAGCTTAGGACTAGCGGGAGACGAGCAGTTCTTC.

The V gene is TRBV7-6, the J gene TRBJ1-1; D is unclear. Germline CDR1 and CDR2: SGHVS and FNYEAQ. The CDR3 has 13 amino acids. V lost 2 bases, J lost 6 bases, and 10 bases lay in between. In DNA, the CDR3 is TGTGCCAGCAGCTTAATGCGGGGTGCTGAAGCTTTCTTT. Protein sequence: CASSLMRGAEAFF.

CDR3: CASSSRRAESYNEQFF. The CDR3 nucleotides are TGTGCCAGCAGCTCCCGGAGGGCTGAATCCTACAATGAGCAGTTCTTC. This chain uses TRBV7-2 with TRBJ2-1; possible D gene TRBD2, 6 bases. The CDR3 totals 16 residues. From germline, CDR1 is SGHTA and CDR2 FQGNSA. V was trimmed by 4 bases and J by 1 base, leaving 14 bases between them.

The CDR3 DNA reads as TGTGCCAGCAGTCAGACAGGGAACACCGGGGAGCTGTTTTTT. As protein: CASSQTGNTGELFF. The chain joins TRBV6-5 to TRBJ2-2; the D gene is possibly TRBD1 (6 bases). Trimming shortened V by 5 bases and J by 1 base, and 8 bases separated the two germline ends. Germline-derived CDR1 and CDR2 are MNHEY and SVGAGI. The CDR3 loop spans 14 amino acids.

In its sample, this clone was seen once. This chain connects TRBV28 to TRBJ1-4; maybe TRBD1 (5 bases). The V end was cut by 7 bases, the J end by 7 bases, with 10 bases between. The V gene's germline CDR1 is MDHEN and CDR2 SYDVKM. The CDR3 totals 12 residues. CDR3 region: CASTSGGEKLFF. Here the CDR3 DNA reads TGTGCCAGCACGAGCGGGGGTGAAAAACTGTTTTTT.

The V and J genes are TRBV27 and TRBJ1-5; 11 nucleotides agree with TRBD1. CDR1 is MNHEY, CDR2 SMNVEV, per germline (reference sequence). Losses at the gene ends were 9 bases for V and 8 bases for J; bases not matched to a gene: 3. The CDR3 totals 12 residues. The DNA for the CDR3 is TGTGCCAGTAGGACAGGGGGCGAGCCCCAGCATTTT. Translation: CASRTGGEPQHF.